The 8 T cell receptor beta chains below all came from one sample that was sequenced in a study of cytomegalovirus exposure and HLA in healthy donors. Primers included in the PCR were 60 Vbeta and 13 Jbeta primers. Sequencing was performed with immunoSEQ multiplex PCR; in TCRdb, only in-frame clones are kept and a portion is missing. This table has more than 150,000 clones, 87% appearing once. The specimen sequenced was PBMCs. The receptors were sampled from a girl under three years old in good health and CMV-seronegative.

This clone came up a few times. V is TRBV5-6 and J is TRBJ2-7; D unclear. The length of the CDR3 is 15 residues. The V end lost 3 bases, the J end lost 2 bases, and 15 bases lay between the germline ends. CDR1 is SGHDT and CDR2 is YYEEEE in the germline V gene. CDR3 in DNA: TGTGCCAGCAGCTACTACGTCGATCGCGCCTACGAGCAGTACTTC. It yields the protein CASSYYVDRAYEQYF.

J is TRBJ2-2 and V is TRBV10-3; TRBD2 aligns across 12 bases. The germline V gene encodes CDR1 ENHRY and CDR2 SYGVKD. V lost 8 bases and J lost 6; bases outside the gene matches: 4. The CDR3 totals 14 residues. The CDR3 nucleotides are TGTGCCATCTCGCCTAGCGGGGGGGCCGGGGAGCTGTTTTTT. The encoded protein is CAISPSGGAGELFF.

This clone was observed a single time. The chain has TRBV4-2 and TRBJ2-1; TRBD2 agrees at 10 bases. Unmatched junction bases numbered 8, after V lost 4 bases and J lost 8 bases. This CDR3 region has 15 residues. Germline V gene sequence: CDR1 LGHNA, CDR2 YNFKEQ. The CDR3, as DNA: TGTGCCAGCAGCCGAGCTAGCGGGAGATTCTATGAGCAGTTCTTC. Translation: CASSRASGRFYEQFF.

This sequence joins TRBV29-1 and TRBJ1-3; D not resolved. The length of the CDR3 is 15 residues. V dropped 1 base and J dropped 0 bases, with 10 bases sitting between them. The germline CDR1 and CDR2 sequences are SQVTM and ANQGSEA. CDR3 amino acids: CSVEGSRASGNTIYF. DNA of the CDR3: TGCAGCGTTGAAGGGAGCCGCGCCTCTGGAAACACCATATATTTT.

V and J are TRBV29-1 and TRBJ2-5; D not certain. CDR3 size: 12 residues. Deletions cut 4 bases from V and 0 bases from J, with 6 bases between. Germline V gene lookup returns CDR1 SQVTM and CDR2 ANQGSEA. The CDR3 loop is CSVGENQETQYF. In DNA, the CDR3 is TGCAGCGTTGGCGAAAACCAAGAGACCCAGTACTTC.

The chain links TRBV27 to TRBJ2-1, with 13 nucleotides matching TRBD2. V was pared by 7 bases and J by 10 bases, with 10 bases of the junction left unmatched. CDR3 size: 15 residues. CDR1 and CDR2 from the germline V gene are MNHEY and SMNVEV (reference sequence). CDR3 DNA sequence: TGTGCCAGCACCCCCGGGACTAGCGGGGTAGGAGAGCAGTTCTTC. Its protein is CASTPGTSGVGEQFF.

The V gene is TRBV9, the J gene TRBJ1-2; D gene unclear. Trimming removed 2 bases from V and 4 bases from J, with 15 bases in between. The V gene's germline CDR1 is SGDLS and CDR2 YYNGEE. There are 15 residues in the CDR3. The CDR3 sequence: CASSVTSDWVYGYTF. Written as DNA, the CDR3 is TGTGCCAGCAGCGTGACTTCAGATTGGGTCTATGGCTACACCTTC.

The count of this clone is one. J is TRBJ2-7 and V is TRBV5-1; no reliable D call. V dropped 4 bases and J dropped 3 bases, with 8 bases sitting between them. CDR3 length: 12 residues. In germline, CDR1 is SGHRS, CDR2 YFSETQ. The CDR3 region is CASSPLGYEQYF. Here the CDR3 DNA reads TGCGCCAGCAGCCCTCTCGGCTACGAGCAGTACTTC.